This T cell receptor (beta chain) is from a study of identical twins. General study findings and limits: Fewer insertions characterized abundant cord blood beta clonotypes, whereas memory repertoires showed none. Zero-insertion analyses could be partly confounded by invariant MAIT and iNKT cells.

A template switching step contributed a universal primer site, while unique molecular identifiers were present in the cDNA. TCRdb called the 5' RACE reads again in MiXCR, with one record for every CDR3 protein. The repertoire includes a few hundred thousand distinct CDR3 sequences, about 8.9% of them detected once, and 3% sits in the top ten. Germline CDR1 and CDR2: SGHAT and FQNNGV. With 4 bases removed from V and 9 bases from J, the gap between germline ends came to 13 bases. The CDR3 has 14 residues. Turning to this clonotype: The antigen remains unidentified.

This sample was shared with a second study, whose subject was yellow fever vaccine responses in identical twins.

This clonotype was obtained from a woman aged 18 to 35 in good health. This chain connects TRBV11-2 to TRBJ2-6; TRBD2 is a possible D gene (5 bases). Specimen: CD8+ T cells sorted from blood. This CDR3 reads CASSSVTGINVLTF. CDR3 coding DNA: TGTGCCAGCAGCTCCGTTACCGGGATCAACGTCCTGACTTTC.